The clone carrying this T cell receptor (beta chain) was counted between two and nine times. Its specificity is not known. These data come from a study of T cell repertoires in cytomegalovirus infection. Study background: Indicated by public TCR beta signatures were CMV infection and matching HLA type. Study-level results: Dominant in the ex vivo response were TCR beta clonotypes restricted by HLA-C and specific for CMV.

The V gene lost 8 bases and the J gene lost 9 bases, with 7 bases spanning the gap. The CDR3 extends over 10 amino acids. CDR1 is MNHEY and CDR2 is SVGAGI in the germline V gene. TCRdb re-analysed the reads in MiXCR, keeping a single row per CDR3 protein. The sample consists of approximately 250,000 distinct CDR3 sequences, 6.5% of them appearing once. Sequenced material: PBMCs. The V gene is TRBV6-5, the J gene TRBJ2-2; D is uncertain. The TCR originated in a human donor in good health (CMV status not recorded). Some clones in this sample may be carry-over from other donors' samples. The CDR3 loop is CASGLRELFF. CDR3 sequence (DNA): TGTGCCAGCGGCCTCAGGGAGCTGTTTTTT.